One sample yielded the 27 T cell receptor beta chains listed below, sequenced in a study of long-term antiretroviral therapy in people with HIV. Researchers ran immunoSEQ v3.0 at survey level. The repertoire was sequenced with immunoSEQ multiplex PCR; TCRdb's copy has only in-frame clones and lacks some. Of approximately 5,000 clones listed, roughly 78% were seen once; the top ten hold roughly 10%. This specimen was unsorted PBMCs, taken 1.8 years before starting antiretroviral therapy. The receptors stem from a man aged 35 to 55 with HIV.

The chain couples TRBV21-1 to TRBJ2-3; no check of the table's D call, TRBD2, against the DNA was made. TRBV21-1 has pseudogene status. This CDR3 region has 17 residues. In nucleotides, the CDR3 is TGTGCCAGCAGCAAAGTAGTTAGCGGGAGGATCACAGATACGCAGTATTTT. As protein: CASSKVVSGRITDTQYF.

This chain connects TRBV2 to TRBJ2-7, with TRBD1 identical over 12 bases. The CDR3 is made up of 14 amino acids. Germline CDR1 is SNHLY and CDR2 is FYNNEI. V was pared by 5 bases and J by 6 bases, with 5 bases of the junction left unmatched. The CDR3 DNA follows: TGTGCCAGCAGTAGGGGGACAGGGGGCCCCGAGCAGTACTTC. Its translation is CASSRGTGGPEQYF.

The rearrangement joins TRBV5-4 to TRBJ2-7, with D possibly being TRBD1 or TRBD2 (5 bases each). Per germline, CDR1 SGHNT and CDR2 YYREEE (reference sequence). V shed 3 bases and J shed 6 bases, with 13 bases lying between them. The CDR3 totals 13 residues. DNA for the CDR3: TGTGCCAGCAGCTCCCGGGACCCCATCGAGCAGTACTTC. Protein sequence: CASSSRDPIEQYF. Together with reference TRBV5-4 and TRBJ2-7, the CDR3 gives the full variable domain: ETGVTQSPTHLIKTRGQQVTLRCSSQSGHNTVSWYQQALGQGPQFIFQYYREEENGRGNFPPRFSGLQFPNYSSELNVNALELDDSALYLCASSSRDPIEQYFGPGTRLTVT.

This clone was seen once. The V gene is TRBV6-5, the J gene TRBJ2-2, with 10 bases aligning to TRBD1. The CDR3 is 13 amino acids. The V gene's germline CDR1 is MNHEY and CDR2 SVGAGI. With 6 bases clipped from V and 5 bases from J, the junction kept 0 bases outside the gene matches. This chain's CDR3 is CASRDRGTGELFF. For the CDR3, the DNA is TGTGCCAGCAGGGACAGGGGGACCGGGGAGCTGTTTTTT.

The chain uses TRBV5-6 and TRBJ2-5; D may be TRBD1 (6 bases). The CDR3 has 14 amino acids. Germline assignment: CDR1 SGHDT and CDR2 YYEEEE. Trimming stripped 7 bases from V and 7 bases from J, with 20 bases between. DNA for the CDR3: TGTGCCAGCCACTACCGCCGGGACATAGGGACCCAGTACTTC. Residues: CASHYRRDIGTQYF.

The rearrangement joins TRBV7-8 to TRBJ2-7, with TRBD2 matching 12 bases. This CDR3 spans 16 amino acids. The trim removed 5 bases at V and 0 bases at J, leaving 5 bases unmatched. CDR1 SGHVS and CDR2 FQNEAQ come from the germline V gene. Written as DNA, the CDR3 is TGTGCCAGCAGCCCAGGACTAGCGGGAACCTCCTACGAGCAGTACTTC. This codes for CASSPGLAGTSYEQYF.

V usage is TRBV18 and J usage is TRBJ2-2; 11 positions match TRBD2. V was clipped by 1 base and J by 6 bases; unmatched bases: 10. Germline values: CDR1 KGHSH, CDR2 LQKENI. CDR3 length equals 18 residues. CDR3 protein: CASSPLTLAGGPSGELFF. In DNA, the CDR3 is TGTGCCAGCTCACCACTCACCTTAGCGGGAGGGCCGTCCGGGGAGCTGTTTTTT.

The CDR3 DNA sequence: TGCGCCAGCAGCCACTCGTACCCCGGGACGTTTAATGAAAAACTGTTTTTT. Encoded protein: CASSHSYPGTFNEKLFF. The chain employs TRBV4-3 and TRBJ1-4, with D perhaps TRBD1 (5 bases). From germline, CDR1 is LGHNA and CDR2 YSLEER. Trimming stripped 3 bases from V and 4 bases from J, with 18 bases between. This CDR3 contains 17 residues.

This clone was detected a few times. The V and J genes are TRBV27 and TRBJ1-5; D ambiguous. The CDR3 has 15 amino acids. Trimming left V 5 bases short and J 2 bases short, with 13 bases between. Germline V CDR1 and CDR2: MNHEY, SMNVEV (reference sequence). The CDR3 DNA sequence: TGTGCCAGCAGTCCGGACTTCGTTGGCAATCAGCCCCAGCATTTT. Protein product: CASSPDFVGNQPQHF.

This clone was picked up one time. The chain couples TRBV14 to TRBJ2-2; D is possibly TRBD1 (6 bases). In germline, CDR1 is SGHDN, CDR2 FVKESK. Trimming cost V 2 bases and J 1 base, with 8 bases left between them. The CDR3 covers 15 residues. CDR3 coding DNA: TGTGCCAGCAGCCAACTAGGGGGGAACACCGGGGAGCTGTTTTTT. Its protein product is CASSQLGGNTGELFF.

The chain uses TRBV19 and TRBJ2-2; D might be TRBD1 (6 bases). V was pared by 7 bases and J by 3 bases, with 15 bases between. The CDR3 covers 15 residues. Germline CDR1 reads LNHDA; CDR2 reads SQIVND (reference sequence). CDR3 amino acids: CASTWGLRDTGELFF. The CDR3 coding sequence is TGTGCCAGTACTTGGGGGCTGAGGGACACCGGGGAGCTGTTTTTT.

This clone was detected only once. The genes are TRBV4-3 and TRBJ2-1; the D gene is possibly TRBD2 (6 bases). The CDR3 extends over 16 amino acids. From germline, CDR1 is LGHNA and CDR2 YSLEER. The V and J ends lost 0 bases and 4 bases respectively, with 13 bases between them. The CDR3 sequence is CASSQDRARGYNEQFF. The CDR3 bases are TGCGCCAGCAGCCAAGATAGGGCCCGGGGGTACAATGAGCAGTTCTTC.

Only a few counts were recorded for this clone. V is TRBV9 and J is TRBJ1-4, with a possible D match to TRBD1 (6 bases). The CDR3 is 15 amino acids. Trimming cost V 3 bases and J 2 bases, with 11 bases left between them. Germline V lookup: CDR1 SGDLS, CDR2 YYNGEE. This chain's CDR3 is CASSERGGTNEKLFF. DNA of the CDR3: TGTGCCAGCAGCGAGAGGGGGGGCACTAATGAAAAACTGTTTTTT.

The rearrangement uses TRBV22-1 and TRBJ2-6; TRBD2, the D gene given by the table, was not confirmed from the DNA. TRBV22-1 is a known pseudogene. The CDR3 contains 17 residues. In DNA form, the CDR3 reads TGTCCTGGGAGAATATGGAGCGAACAAAGTCGGGCCAACGTCCTGACTTTC. It specifies CPGRIWSEQSRANVLTF.

This clone came up once. The genes are TRBV14 and TRBJ1-2, with TRBD1 identical over 10 bases. Germline V CDR1 and CDR2: SGHDN, FVKESK. The J segment lost 7 bases and the V segment lost 3 bases, leaving 5 bases of the junction unmatched. The CDR3 has 14 residues. Here the CDR3 reads CASSQGTGDFGYTF. CDR3 sequence (DNA): TGTGCCAGCAGCCAGGGGACAGGGGACTTTGGCTACACCTTC.

The rearrangement links TRBV30 to TRBJ1-5; D possibly corresponds to TRBD1 (5 bases). The germline CDR1 and CDR2 sequences are GTSNPN and SVGIG (reference sequence). The CDR3 covers 13 residues. Trimming stripped 0 bases from V and 12 bases from J, with 15 bases between. The CDR3 region has the DNA TGTGCCTGGAGTGTTGCCTCCGGGGCGGACCAGCATTTT. It translates to CAWSVASGADQHF.

This chain's CDR3 is CASSSGFGQYF. Written as DNA, the CDR3 is TGTGCCAGCAGTTCGGGGTTTGGGCAGTACTTC. The chain uses TRBV6-5 and TRBJ2-7, with D possibly matching TRBD2 (5 bases). Deletions cut 4 bases from V and 9 bases from J, with 10 bases between. The CDR3 has 11 amino acids. Germline V gene sequence: CDR1 MNHEY, CDR2 SVGAGI.

By frequency in the sample, this clone is medium-sized. The identical CDR3 is also encoded by other nucleotide sequences in the sample. The chain joins TRBV4-3 to TRBJ1-5; the D is unclear. The CDR3 consists of 15 residues. The V gene's germline CDR1 is LGHNA and CDR2 YSLEER. Deletions cut 0 bases from V and 3 bases from J, with 9 bases between. Here the CDR3 reads CASSQDRQDNQPQHF. As DNA, the CDR3 is TGCGCCAGCAGCCAAGATCGGCAAGACAATCAGCCCCAGCATTTT.

The rearrangement joins TRBV30 to TRBJ2-1; D possibly corresponds to TRBD2 (5 bases). The germline V gene encodes CDR1 GTSNPN and CDR2 SVGIG (reference sequence). Trimming took off 0 bases at V and 3 bases at J, with 15 bases between the two ends. CDR3 length equals 16 residues. The CDR3 DNA follows: TGTGCCTGGAGTGTAGGAGGCCCAGGTGTCTACAATGAGCAGTTCTTC. Its protein product is CAWSVGGPGVYNEQFF.

The rearrangement uses TRBV9 and TRBJ2-1; the D is unclear. The V end was cut by 4 bases, the J end by 7 bases, with 12 bases between. The CDR3 contains 13 residues. From germline, CDR1 is SGDLS and CDR2 YYNGEE. CDR3 DNA: TGTGCCAGCAGCCCCTCCCCCGAGAATGAGCAGTTCTTC. Amino acids: CASSPSPENEQFF.

This chain links TRBV27 with TRBJ2-5, with D perhaps TRBD1 (5 bases). With the DNA end fitting TRBJ2-7 better, the J assignment may be wrong. This CDR3 spans 14 amino acids. Germline V lookup: CDR1 MNHEY, CDR2 SMNVEV (reference sequence). The CDR3 DNA follows: TGTGCCAGCAGTCTACGACAGTTATCCTACGAGCAGTACTTC. Translation: CASSLRQLSYEQYF.

DNA for the CDR3: TGTGCCAGCAGCTCGGGACTAGCGGGAGGCCTCTACAATGAGCAGTTCTTC. Translating it yields CASSSGLAGGLYNEQFF. The gene calls are TRBV9 and TRBJ2-1, with TRBD2 matching over 15 bases. Germline V gene data show CDR1 as SGDLS and CDR2 as YYNGEE. V trimming: 4 bases; J trimming: 3 bases; junction bases outside the gene matches: 5. This CDR3 has 17 residues. The complete variable domain, with remaining parts taken from reference TRBV9 and TRBJ2-1, reads DSGVTQTPKHLITATGQRVTLRCSPRSGDLSVYWYQQSLDQGLQFLIQYYNGEERAKGNILERFSAQQFPDLHSELNLSSLELGDSALYFCASSSGLAGGLYNEQFFGPGTRLTVL.

The rearrangement joins TRBV4-1 to TRBJ1-2; possible D gene TRBD1, 5 bases. The CDR3 has 15 residues. Deletions cut 1 base from V and 2 bases from J, with 11 bases between. Germline V gene lookup returns CDR1 MGHRA and CDR2 YSYEKL. In nucleotides, the CDR3 is TGCGCCAGCAGCCAAGGCCCAGGGTCCAACTATGGCTACACCTTC. Protein product: CASSQGPGSNYGYTF.

This clone showed up just a few times. The chain uses TRBV4-2 and TRBJ2-6, with D tentatively TRBD2 (5 bases). The V gene lost 0 bases and the J gene lost 4 bases, with 10 bases spanning the gap. In germline, CDR1 is LGHNA, CDR2 YNFKEQ. This CDR3 contains 16 residues. CDR3 nucleotides: TGTGCCAGCAGCCAAGAACGGGATTCGGGGGCCAACGTCCTGACTTTC. This codes for CASSQERDSGANVLTF.

V usage is TRBV9 and J usage is TRBJ2-3; D not resolved. V shed 4 bases and J shed 2 bases, with 8 bases lying between them. CDR1 is SGDLS and CDR2 is YYNGEE in the germline V gene. The CDR3 has 13 residues. DNA of the CDR3: TGTGCCAGCAGCTCAATGGTCACAGATACGCAGTATTTT. This encodes CASSSMVTDTQYF.

This clone has a handful of counts. The chain carries TRBV6-4 and TRBJ2-2; maybe TRBD1 (5 bases). Trimming cost V 4 bases and J 3 bases, with 9 bases left between them. The CDR3 consists of 14 residues. Germline V lookup: CDR1 MRHNA, CDR2 SNTAGT. Here the CDR3 reads CASSARADTGELFF. CDR3 bases: TGTGCCAGCAGTGCCAGGGCGGACACCGGGGAGCTGTTTTTT.

This chain uses TRBV27 with TRBJ2-1; D gene unclear. Trimming stripped 0 bases from V and 9 bases from J, with 6 bases between. Germline V CDR1 and CDR2: MNHEY, SMNVEV (reference sequence). The CDR3 contains 12 residues. This CDR3 is CASSLSWGEQFF. CDR3 DNA sequence: TGTGCCAGCAGTTTATCTTGGGGTGAGCAGTTCTTC.